Following are 10 T cell receptor beta chains from one sample sequenced in a study of blood T cells in healthy people across ages (dated by TCRdb to between 2015 and 2016). The receptor library was made with 5' RACE. Instrument on record: Illumina HiSeq 2500. A second about 7 to 11 cycle PCR used a sample-barcoded 5' primer and a J-beta primer mix. The public reads were reanalyzed by TCRdb: fastp trimming at Q25, MiXCR alignment, in-frame beta chains only. Identical CDR3 protein sequences are pooled into one entry, listed with their most common genes and DNA. The sample table records some 1.5 million distinct CDR3 sequences; roughly two fifths of these occur just once. Together, the top ten hold about 4% of the sample. Sequencing was carried out using blood. Receptor source: a woman aged 18-29 years in good health.

The CDR3 sequence: CASSKGDRVGEQYF. The CDR3 nucleotides read TGTGCCAGCAGTAAAGGGGACAGGGTCGGCGAGCAGTACTTC. The V call is TRBV12-3 or TRBV12-4, the J call TRBJ2-5; 9 bases are a match to TRBD1. The DNA end is more similar to TRBJ2-7, so the J call may be wrong. The CDR3 totals 14 residues.

The chain employs TRBV27 and TRBJ2-5; 14 bases are shared with TRBD2. The end of the DNA aligns better with TRBJ2-7, so the J call may be wrong. Per the germline V gene, CDR1 is MNHEY and CDR2 is SMNVEV (reference sequence). The CDR3 contains 15 residues. This CDR3 reads CASSRGLAGANEQYF. CDR3 in DNA: TGTGCCAGCAGTAGGGGACTAGCGGGAGCGAACGAGCAGTACTTC.

This chain links TRBV6-6 with TRBJ1-5, with 9 bases matching TRBD1. Germline CDR1 and CDR2: MNHNY and SVGAGI (reference sequence). V shed 2 bases, J shed 4 bases, and the junction held 3 bases outside the gene matches. The CDR3 has 15 amino acids. The CDR3 DNA reads as TGTGCCAGCAGTTACGTGGGACAGGGAAATCAGCCCCAGCATTTT. It specifies CASSYVGQGNQPQHF.

The gene calls are TRBV12-3 or TRBV12-4 and TRBJ1-1; no definite D call. The CDR3 is 14 residues long. The V and J ends lost 5 bases and 4 bases respectively, with 14 bases between them. The CDR3 nucleotides read TGTGCCAGCAGTGCCGCCATTTCAGGCACTGAAGCTTTCTTT. This sequence encodes CASSAAISGTEAFF.

Only a few counts were recorded for this clonotype. The V gene is TRBV6-2 or TRBV6-3, the J gene TRBJ2-3, with D hard to call. Germline lookup yields CDR1 MNHEY and CDR2 SVGEGT. The V end lost 1 base, the J end lost 6 bases, and 5 bases lay between the germline ends. There are 12 residues in the CDR3. This CDR3 is CASSYWADTQYF. CDR3 DNA: TGTGCCAGCAGTTACTGGGCTGATACGCAGTATTTT.

The V gene is TRBV6-5, the J gene TRBJ2-2, with D perhaps matching TRBD2 (6 bases). Germline CDR1 is MNHEY and CDR2 is SVGAGI. The CDR3 runs 15 residues. The V end lost 6 bases, the J end lost 5 bases, and 16 bases lay between the germline ends. The CDR3 DNA is TGTGCCAGCAGCGGCGGGAAACGTCAGACCGGGGAGCTGTTTTTT. It yields the protein CASSGGKRQTGELFF.

This sequence joins TRBV5-1 and TRBJ2-4; TRBD1 agrees at 8 bases. The J call is uncertain, as TRBJ2-5 better fits the DNA end. The CDR3 is 17 residues long. Germline V CDR1 and CDR2: SGHRS, YFSETQ. The CDR3 protein is CASRKTWTGMSQETQYF. In DNA form, the CDR3 reads TGCGCCAGCAGGAAGACCTGGACAGGGATGTCCCAAGAGACCCAGTACTTC.

The J gene is TRBJ1-2, the V gene TRBV4-3; D is unclear. CDR1 is LGHNA, CDR2 YSLEER, per germline. The V end lost 4 bases, the J end lost 1 base, and 7 bases lay between the germline ends. CDR3 length equals 13 residues. The CDR3 is CASSPAYNYGYTF. The CDR3 DNA follows: TGCGCCAGCAGCCCGGCCTATAACTATGGCTACACCTTC.

This rearrangement joins TRBV24-1 to TRBJ2-7, with 7 bases aligning to TRBD2. J lost 7 bases, V lost 4 bases, and 21 bases had no gene match. The CDR3 spans 18 residues. Per the germline V gene, CDR1 is KGHDR and CDR2 is SFDVKD. In nucleotides, the CDR3 is TGTGCCACCAGTGAGGTGATTACCGGGACTATACCCTACAATGAGCAGTACTTC. Protein: CATSEVITGTIPYNEQYF.

This clonotype came up a few times. This chain joins TRBV6-2 or TRBV6-3 and TRBJ1-2; weak D call: TRBD1 (6 bases). Trimming left V 6 bases short and J 4 bases short, with 18 bases between. CDR1 is MNHEY, CDR2 SVGEGT, per germline. The CDR3 is 15 residues long. This CDR3 reads CASRKYRDKGYGYTF. CDR3 DNA: TGTGCCAGCAGAAAGTATCGGGACAAGGGCTATGGCTACACCTTC.